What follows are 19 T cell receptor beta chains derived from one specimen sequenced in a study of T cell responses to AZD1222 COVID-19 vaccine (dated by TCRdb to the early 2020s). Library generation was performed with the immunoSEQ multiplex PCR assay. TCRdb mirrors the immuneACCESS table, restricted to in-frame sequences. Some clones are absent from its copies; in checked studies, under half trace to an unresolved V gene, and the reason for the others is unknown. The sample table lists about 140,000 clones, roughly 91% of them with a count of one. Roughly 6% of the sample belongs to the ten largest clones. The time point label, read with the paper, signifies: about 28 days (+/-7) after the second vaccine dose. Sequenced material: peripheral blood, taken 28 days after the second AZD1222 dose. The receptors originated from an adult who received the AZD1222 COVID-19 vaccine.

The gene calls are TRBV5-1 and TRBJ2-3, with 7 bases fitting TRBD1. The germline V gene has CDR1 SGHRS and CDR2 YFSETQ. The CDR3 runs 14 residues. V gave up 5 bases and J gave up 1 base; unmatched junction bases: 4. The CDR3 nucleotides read TGCGCCAGCAGGGAAACAGGGGGCACAGATACGCAGTATTTT. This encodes CASRETGGTDTQYF.

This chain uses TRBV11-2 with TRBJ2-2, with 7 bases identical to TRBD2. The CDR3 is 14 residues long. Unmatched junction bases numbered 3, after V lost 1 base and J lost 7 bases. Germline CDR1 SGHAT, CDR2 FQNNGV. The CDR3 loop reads CASSLAGGIGELFF. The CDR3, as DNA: TGTGCCAGCAGCTTAGCGGGGGGTATCGGGGAGCTGTTTTTT.

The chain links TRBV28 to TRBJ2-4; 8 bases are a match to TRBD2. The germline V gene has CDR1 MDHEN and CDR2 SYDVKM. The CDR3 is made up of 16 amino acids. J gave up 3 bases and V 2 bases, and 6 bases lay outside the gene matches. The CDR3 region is CASSLPGGLGKNIQYF. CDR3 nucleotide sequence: TGTGCCAGCAGTTTACCGGGGGGGCTGGGCAAAAACATTCAGTACTTC. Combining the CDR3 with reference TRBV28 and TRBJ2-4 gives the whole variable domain DVKVTQSSRYLVKRTGEKVFLECVQDMDHENMFWYRQDPGLGLRLIYFSYDVKMKEKGDIPEGYSVSREKKERFSLILESASTNQTSMYLCASSLPGGLGKNIQYFGAGTRLSVL.

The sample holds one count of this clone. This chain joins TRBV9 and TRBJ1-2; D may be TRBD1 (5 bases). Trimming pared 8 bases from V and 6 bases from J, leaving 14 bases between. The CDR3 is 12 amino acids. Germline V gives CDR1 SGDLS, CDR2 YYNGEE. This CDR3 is CASRGGENGYTF. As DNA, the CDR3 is TGTGCCAGTCGCGGGGGGGAGAATGGCTACACCTTC.

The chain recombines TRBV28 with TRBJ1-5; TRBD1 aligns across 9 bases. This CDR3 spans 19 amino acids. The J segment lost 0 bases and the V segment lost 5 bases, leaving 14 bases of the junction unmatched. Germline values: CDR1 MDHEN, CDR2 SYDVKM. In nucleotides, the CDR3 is TGTGCCAGCAGTACCCACAGGGGGCGTGGGGCCAATAGCAATCAGCCCCAGCATTTT. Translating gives CASSTHRGRGANSNQPQHF.

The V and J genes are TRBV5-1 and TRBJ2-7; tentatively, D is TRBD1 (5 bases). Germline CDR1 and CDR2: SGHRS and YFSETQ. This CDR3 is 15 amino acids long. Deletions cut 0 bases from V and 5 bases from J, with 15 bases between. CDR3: CASSLVPGQGNEQYF. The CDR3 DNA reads TGCGCCAGCAGCTTGGTTCCGGGTCAGGGAAACGAGCAGTACTTC.

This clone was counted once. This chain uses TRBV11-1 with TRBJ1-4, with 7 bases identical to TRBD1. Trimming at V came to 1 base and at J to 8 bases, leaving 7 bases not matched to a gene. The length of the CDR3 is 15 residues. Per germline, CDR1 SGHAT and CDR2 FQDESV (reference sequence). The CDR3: CASSLEVQGDEKLFF. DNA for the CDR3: TGTGCCAGCAGCTTAGAGGTCCAGGGGGACGAAAAACTGTTTTTT.

CDR3 region: CASSSMTQDEQYF. The CDR3 DNA sequence: TGTGCCAGCTCATCCATGACCCAGGACGAGCAGTACTTC. The rearrangement links TRBV18 to TRBJ2-7; D gene unclear. The V end lost 5 bases, the J end lost 5 bases, and 13 bases lay between the germline ends. Germline V gives CDR1 KGHSH, CDR2 LQKENI. The length of the CDR3 is 13 residues.

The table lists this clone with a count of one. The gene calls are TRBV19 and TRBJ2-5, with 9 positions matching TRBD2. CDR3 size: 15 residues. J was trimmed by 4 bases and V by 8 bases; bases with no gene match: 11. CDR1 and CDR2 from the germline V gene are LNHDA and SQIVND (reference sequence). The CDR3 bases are TGTGCCAGTCGTGCCACGGCGGGGGGGCGAGAGACCCAGTACTTC. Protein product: CASRATAGGRETQYF.

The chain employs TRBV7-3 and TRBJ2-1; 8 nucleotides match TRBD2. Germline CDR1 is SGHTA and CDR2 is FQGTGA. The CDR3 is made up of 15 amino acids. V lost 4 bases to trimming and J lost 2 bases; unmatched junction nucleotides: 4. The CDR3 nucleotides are TGTGCCAGCAGCTCCACCGGGGGGGCCTACAATGAGCAGTTCTTC. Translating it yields CASSSTGGAYNEQFF.

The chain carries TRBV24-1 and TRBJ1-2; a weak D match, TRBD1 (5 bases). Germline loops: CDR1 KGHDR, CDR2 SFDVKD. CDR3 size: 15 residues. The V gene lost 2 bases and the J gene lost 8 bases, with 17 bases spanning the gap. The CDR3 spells CATSDSSGTWEGYTF. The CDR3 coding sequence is TGTGCCACCAGTGATTCGTCCGGGACTTGGGAAGGCTACACCTTC.

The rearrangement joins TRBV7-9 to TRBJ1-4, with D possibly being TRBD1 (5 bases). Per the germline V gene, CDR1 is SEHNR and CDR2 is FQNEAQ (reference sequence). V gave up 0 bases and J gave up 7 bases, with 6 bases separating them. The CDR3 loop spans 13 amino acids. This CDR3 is CASSLAGGEKLFF. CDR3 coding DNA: TGTGCCAGCAGCTTAGCGGGGGGTGAAAAACTGTTTTTT.

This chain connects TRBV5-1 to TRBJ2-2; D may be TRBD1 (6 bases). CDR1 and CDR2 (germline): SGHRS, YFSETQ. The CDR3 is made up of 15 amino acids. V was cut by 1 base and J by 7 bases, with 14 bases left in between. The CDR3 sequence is CASSLLGQRNGELFF. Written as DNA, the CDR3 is TGCGCCAGCAGCTTGCTAGGACAGAGGAACGGGGAGCTGTTTTTT.

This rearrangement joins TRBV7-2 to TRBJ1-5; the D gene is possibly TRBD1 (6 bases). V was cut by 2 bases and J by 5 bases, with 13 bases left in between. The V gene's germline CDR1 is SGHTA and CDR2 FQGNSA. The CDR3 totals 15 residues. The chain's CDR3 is CASSLNGQGYQPQHF. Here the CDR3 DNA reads TGTGCCAGCAGCTTAAATGGGCAGGGGTATCAGCCCCAGCATTTT.

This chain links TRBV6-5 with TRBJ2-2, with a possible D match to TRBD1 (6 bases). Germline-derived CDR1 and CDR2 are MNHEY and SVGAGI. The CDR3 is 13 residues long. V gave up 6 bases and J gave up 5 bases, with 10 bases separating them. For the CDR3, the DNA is TGTGCCAGCAGGAACAGGGATACCGGGGAGCTGTTTTTT. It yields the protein CASRNRDTGELFF.

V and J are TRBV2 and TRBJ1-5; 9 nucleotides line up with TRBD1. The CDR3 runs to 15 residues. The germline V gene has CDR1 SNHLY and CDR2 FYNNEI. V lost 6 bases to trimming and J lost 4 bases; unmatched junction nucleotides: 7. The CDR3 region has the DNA TGTGCCAGCAGGGGGACAGGGCTCGGGAATCAGCCCCAGCATTTT. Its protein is CASRGTGLGNQPQHF.

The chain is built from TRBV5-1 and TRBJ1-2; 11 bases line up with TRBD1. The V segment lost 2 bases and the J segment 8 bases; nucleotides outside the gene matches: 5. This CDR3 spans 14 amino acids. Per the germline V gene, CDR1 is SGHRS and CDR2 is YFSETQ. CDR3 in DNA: TGCGCCAGCAGCTTCGGACAGGGGGCAGGAGGCTACACCTTC. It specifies CASSFGQGAGGYTF.

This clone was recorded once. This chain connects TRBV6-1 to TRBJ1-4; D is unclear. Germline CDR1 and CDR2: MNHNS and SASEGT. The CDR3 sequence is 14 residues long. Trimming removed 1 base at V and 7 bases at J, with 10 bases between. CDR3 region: CASSEVRVTEKLFF. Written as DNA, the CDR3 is TGTGCCAGCAGTGAAGTAAGGGTTACTGAAAAACTGTTTTTT.

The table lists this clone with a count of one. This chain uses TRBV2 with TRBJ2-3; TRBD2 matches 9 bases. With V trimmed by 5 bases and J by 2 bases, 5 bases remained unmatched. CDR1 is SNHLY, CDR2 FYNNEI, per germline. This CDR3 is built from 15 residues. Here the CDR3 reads CASSPTSGNTDTQYF. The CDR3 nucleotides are TGTGCCAGCAGTCCGACTAGCGGAAACACAGATACGCAGTATTTT.